The next 27 T cell receptor beta chains were all read from a single sample in a study of graft-versus-host responses after intestinal transplantation. Repertoires were generated with immunoSEQ multiplex PCR, while TCRdb's copy carries only in-frame clones and drops some. The sample shows roughly 10,000 clones, approximately 31% of them seen only once. The sample here was alloreactive CD4+ T cells from a mixed lymphocyte reaction culture, taken before transplantation. Stated subset: CFSE-low proliferating T cells sorted from approximately 6-day pre-transplant mixed lymphocyte reaction (GvH or HvG direction). The receptors were sampled from a human patient who was an organ donor for intestinal transplantation.

This clone was recorded a few times. The chain has TRBV7-3 and TRBJ2-1; 11 positions match TRBD2. Unmatched junction bases numbered 1, after V lost 0 bases and J lost 6 bases. CDR1 and CDR2 (germline): SGHTA, FQGTGA. The CDR3 loop spans 15 amino acids. The CDR3 DNA sequence: TGTGCCAGCAGCTTAACTAGCGGGGGGGCCAATGAGCAGTTCTTC. This sequence encodes CASSLTSGGANEQFF.

The chain joins TRBV7-9 to TRBJ2-1, with TRBD1 identical over 8 bases. This CDR3 contains 15 residues. Germline V gene lookup returns CDR1 SEHNR and CDR2 FQNEAQ (reference sequence). The ends lost 5 bases at V and 8 bases at J; junction bases unmatched: 11. The CDR3 protein is CASSTTGGRADEQFF. The CDR3 bases are TGTGCCAGCAGCACTACAGGGGGTCGAGCGGATGAGCAGTTCTTC. Full variable domain (outside the CDR3, taken from reference TRBV7-9 and TRBJ2-1): DTGVSQNPRHKITKRGQNVTFRCDPISEHNRLYWYRQTLGQGPEFLTYFQNEAQLEKSRLLSDRFSAERPKGSFSTLEIQRTEQGDSAMYLCASSTTGGRADEQFFGPGTRLTVL.

This clone was counted only a few times. The chain uses TRBV10-3 and TRBJ1-5; D is ambiguous. Germline CDR1 ENHRY, CDR2 SYGVKD. Trimming cost V 0 bases and J 4 bases, with 7 bases left between them. The CDR3 is 14 amino acids. The CDR3 sequence: CAISESSPNQPQHF. Here the CDR3 DNA reads TGTGCCATCAGTGAGTCGAGCCCAAATCAGCCCCAGCATTTT.

This clone was seen only a few times. The V gene is TRBV10-2, the J gene TRBJ1-5; D not resolved. The CDR3 length is 15 residues. V was shortened by 4 bases and J by 6 bases, with 16 bases between the two germline ends. Germline CDR1 and CDR2: WSHSY and SAAADI. In DNA, the CDR3 is TGCGCCAGCAGTGTAACGACCGGGTTGGGTCAGCCCCAGCATTTT. Translating it yields CASSVTTGLGQPQHF.

J is TRBJ2-6 and V is TRBV19, with 8 nucleotides matching TRBD2. The V gene end was trimmed by 9 bases and the J gene end by 0 bases; junction bases not matched to a gene: 13. The CDR3 loop spans 18 amino acids. Germline CDR1 and CDR2: LNHDA and SQIVND (reference sequence). CDR3 residues: CASLPGRGGSSGANVLTF. In DNA, the CDR3 is TGTGCCAGCCTCCCTGGTCGGGGGGGTAGCTCTGGGGCCAACGTCCTGACTTTC.

This clone occurred a few times. The genes are TRBV10-3 and TRBJ2-7; tentative D call: TRBD2 (7 bases). There are 13 residues in the CDR3. The ends were cut back, 9 bases at V and 6 bases at J, with 18 bases in the middle. Germline-derived CDR1 and CDR2 are ENHRY and SYGVKD. The CDR3: CAIGGQRGREQYF. The CDR3 DNA reads TGTGCCATAGGAGGACAGCGGGGACGCGAGCAGTACTTC.

This chain uses TRBV6-6 with TRBJ1-2, with 8 bases fitting TRBD1. Trimming removed 6 bases from V and 6 bases from J; junction bases left unmatched: 12. This CDR3 has 15 residues. In germline, CDR1 is MNHNY, CDR2 SVGAGI (reference sequence). The CDR3 sequence is CASSDPGTGIDGYTF. CDR3 in DNA: TGTGCCAGCAGCGACCCCGGGACAGGCATCGATGGCTACACCTTC.

The rearrangement joins TRBV18 to TRBJ1-2; 8 bases align to TRBD1. V trimming: 3 bases; J trimming: 5 bases; junction bases outside the gene matches: 2. Germline CDR1 and CDR2: KGHSH and LQKENI. The CDR3 loop spans 13 amino acids. The CDR3 DNA reads as TGTGCCAGCTCACCGGGACAGGAGTATGGCTACACCTTC. This sequence encodes CASSPGQEYGYTF. The full variable domain, with the rest looked up from reference TRBV18 and TRBJ1-2, is NAGVMQNPRHLVRRRGQEARLRCSPMKGHSHVYWYRQLPEEGLKFMVYLQKENIIDESGMPKERFSAEFPKEGPSILRIQQVVRGDSAAYFCASSPGQEYGYTFGSGTRLTVV.

The chain links TRBV7-3 to TRBJ2-5; possibly TRBD2 for D (5 bases). The V gene lost 9 bases and the J gene lost 0 bases, with 11 bases spanning the gap. This CDR3 has 13 amino acids. The germline V gene encodes CDR1 SGHTA and CDR2 FQGTGA. In DNA, the CDR3 is TGTGCCAGTGCGAGAGGGAACCAAGAGACCCAGTACTTC. As protein: CASARGNQETQYF.

This clone was counted only a few times. The chain uses TRBV4-2 and TRBJ1-4; maybe TRBD1 (5 bases). V was clipped by 2 bases and J by 8 bases, with 12 bases between them. Germline CDR1 and CDR2: LGHNA and YNFKEQ. The CDR3 runs to 14 residues. As DNA, the CDR3 is TGTGCCAGCAGCCAAAATCAGGGCAGGGAAAAACTGTTTTTT. Residues: CASSQNQGREKLFF.

This clone was seen a handful of times. The chain carries TRBV6-5 and TRBJ1-6; no reliable D call. Germline V gene data show CDR1 as MNHEY and CDR2 as SVGAGI. The V end was cut by 7 bases, the J end by 9 bases, with 16 bases between. This CDR3 comprises 14 residues. The DNA for the CDR3 is TGTGCCAGCACTCTCTTGAGGGTTTCTTCACCCCTCCACTTT. It translates to CASTLLRVSSPLHF.

The V gene is TRBV11-2, the J gene TRBJ2-3, with 12 bases fitting TRBD2. The CDR3 loop spans 17 amino acids. CDR1 SGHAT and CDR2 FQNNGV come from the germline V gene. Trimming took 5 bases from V and 7 from J; bases not matched to a gene: 13. CDR3 sequence reads: CASSTTPTSGGPYTQYF. Here the CDR3 DNA reads TGTGCCAGCAGCACAACCCCGACTAGCGGGGGTCCATATACGCAGTATTTT.

The rearrangement links TRBV4-3 to TRBJ1-3; 10 bases map to TRBD1. Germline CDR1 and CDR2: LGHNA and YSLEER. Trimming removed 3 bases from V and 2 bases from J; junction bases left unmatched: 1. The CDR3 sequence is 15 residues long. Here the CDR3 DNA reads TGCGCCAGCAGCCACGGGACAGGGGCTGGAAACACCATATATTTT. Its protein is CASSHGTGAGNTIYF.

This clone was counted a few times. The chain recombines TRBV19 with TRBJ1-5; D might be TRBD1 (6 bases). CDR1 is LNHDA, CDR2 SQIVND, per germline (reference sequence). The CDR3 totals 15 residues. The V and J ends lost 1 base and 2 bases respectively, with 9 bases between them. This chain's CDR3 is CASSIAGHGNQPQHF. The DNA of the CDR3 is TGTGCCAGTAGTATAGCGGGACATGGCAATCAGCCCCAGCATTTT. The whole variable domain, filled in from reference TRBV19 and TRBJ1-5, reads DGGITQSPKYLFRKEGQNVTLSCEQNLNHDAMYWYRQDPGQGLRLIYYSQIVNDFQKGDIAEGYSVSREKKESFPLTVTSAQKNPTAFYLCASSIAGHGNQPQHFGDGTRLSIL.

This clone was seen a single time. The chain has TRBV4-3 and TRBJ2-7; weak D call: TRBD1 (6 bases). The CDR3 has 16 residues. Germline-derived CDR1 and CDR2 are LGHNA and YSLEER. V gave up 2 bases and J gave up 2 bases, with 16 bases separating them. CDR3 protein: CASSQLAGDLTYEQYF. The CDR3 nucleotides read TGCGCCAGCAGCCAACTTGCAGGGGACCTTACCTACGAGCAGTACTTC.

This clone is medium-sized in the sample. The chain carries TRBV4-1 and TRBJ2-3; a possible D gene is TRBD1 (5 bases). This CDR3 contains 15 residues. V was cut by 4 bases and J by 6 bases, with 17 bases left in between. CDR1 is MGHRA and CDR2 is YSYEKL in the germline V gene. The CDR3 is CASSPRAQVGDTQYF. In DNA form, the CDR3 reads TGCGCCAGCAGCCCCCGGGCACAGGTAGGGGATACGCAGTATTTT.

This clone has a handful of counts. The chain recombines TRBV6-1 with TRBJ2-1; TRBD1 matches at 8 bases. This CDR3 is 13 amino acids long. The germline gives CDR1 MNHNS, CDR2 SASEGT. After removal of 6 bases from V and 8 bases from J, the junction contained 6 bases not matched to a gene. DNA of the CDR3: TGTGCCAGCAGCGGACAGGGAGGCGATGAGCAGTTCTTC. Its protein is CASSGQGGDEQFF.

The chain employs TRBV6-5 and TRBJ2-3; D is perhaps TRBD2 (6 bases). Germline V gene data show CDR1 as MNHEY and CDR2 as SVGAGI. With 6 bases removed from V and 4 bases from J, the gap between germline ends came to 14 bases. This CDR3 has 14 residues. As DNA, the CDR3 is TGTGCCAGCAGGAAAACTAGCAGAGCAGATACGCAGTATTTT. Residues: CASRKTSRADTQYF.

This clone came up a few times. This chain links TRBV7-9 with TRBJ1-4; D may be TRBD1 (5 bases). CDR3 size: 14 residues. Germline-derived CDR1 and CDR2 are SEHNR and FQNEAQ (reference sequence). Trimming cost V 3 bases and J 4 bases, with 9 bases left between them. The CDR3 DNA sequence: TGTGCCAGCAGCTTCAGACAGCTTAATGAAAAACTGTTTTTT. This sequence encodes CASSFRQLNEKLFF.

The chain joins TRBV7-9 to TRBJ2-7; TRBD1 might be the D (7 bases). The CDR3 extends over 16 amino acids. The germline CDR1 and CDR2 sequences are SEHNR and FQNEAQ (reference sequence). V was pared by 4 bases and J by 5 bases, with 21 bases between. The CDR3 reads CASSSRRGRRADEQYF. DNA for the CDR3: TGTGCCAGCAGCTCGCGGAGGGGGCGCCGGGCTGACGAGCAGTACTTC.

This clone has just a few counts. One junction end does not reproduce the germline sequence, and a read error may be involved. The V and J genes are TRBV5-6 and TRBJ2-2, with TRBD1 matching over 9 bases. The CDR3 is 16 residues long. The germline CDR1 and CDR2 sequences are SGHDT and YYEEEE. The CDR3 protein is CASSLARDRAHRGAVF. The DNA of the CDR3 is TGTGCCAGCAGCTTGGCAAGGGACAGGGCACACCGGGGAGCTGTTTTT. Looking up the rest from reference TRBV5-6 and TRBJ2-2 gives the full variable domain: DAGVTQSPTHLIKTRGQQVTLRCSPKSGHDTVSWYQQALGQGPQFIFQYYEEEERQRGNFPDRFSGHQFPNYSSELNVNALLLGDSALYLCASSLARDRAHRGAVFGEGSRLTVL.

The V call is TRBV27, the J call TRBJ1-4, with 7 bases fitting TRBD1. CDR3 length: 16 amino acids. The V gene's germline CDR1 is MNHEY and CDR2 SMNVEV (reference sequence). V lost 2 bases to trimming and J lost 10 bases; unmatched junction nucleotides: 13. CDR3 nucleotides: TGTGCCAGCAGTTTAATAGCGGCAGGTCCAGGGGGAAAACTGTTTTTT. Translated, it gives CASSLIAAGPGGKLFF. Filled out from reference TRBV27 and TRBJ1-4, the complete variable domain reads EAQVTQNPRYLITVTGKKLTVTCSQNMNHEYMSWYRQDPGLGLRQIYYSMNVEVTDKGDVPEGYKVSRKEKRNFPLILESPSPNQTSLYFCASSLIAAGPGGKLFFGSGTQLSVL.

The chain employs TRBV6-1 and TRBJ1-3, with a weak D call TRBD1 (5 bases). The CDR3 consists of 15 residues. V lost 5 bases to trimming and J lost 1 base, with 12 bases between them. CDR1 and CDR2 from the germline V gene are MNHNS and SASEGT. CDR3 in amino acids: CASSPHPGSGNTIYF. For the CDR3, the DNA is TGTGCCAGCAGTCCGCACCCAGGGTCTGGAAACACCATATATTTT.

This chain joins TRBV18 and TRBJ2-6; D uncertain. The V end was cut by 3 bases, the J end by 0 bases, with 15 bases between. Looked up from germline, CDR1 is KGHSH and CDR2 is LQKENI. This CDR3 has 18 residues. CDR3 bases: TGTGCCAGCTCACCCTGGGCAGATGCCGTCTCTGGGGCCAACGTCCTGACTTTC. It codes for CASSPWADAVSGANVLTF.

V is TRBV5-1 and J is TRBJ1-2; D not resolved. Germline-derived CDR1 and CDR2 are SGHRS and YFSETQ. The CDR3 consists of 13 residues. The V gene lost 0 bases and the J gene lost 8 bases, with 11 bases spanning the gap. CDR3 sequence: CASSLVDPGGYTF. CDR3 sequence (DNA): TGCGCCAGCAGCTTGGTCGACCCGGGGGGCTACACCTTC.

This clone counts as medium-sized (0.01 to 0.1%). The V call is TRBV19, the J call TRBJ2-7, with D possibly matching TRBD1 (6 bases). CDR1 and CDR2 from the germline V gene are LNHDA and SQIVND (reference sequence). Trimming removed 3 bases from V and 7 bases from J, with 16 bases in between. The CDR3 is made up of 14 amino acids. CDR3 protein: CASSIDGTRGEQYF. CDR3 in DNA: TGTGCCAGTAGTATTGATGGGACGAGGGGGGAGCAGTACTTC. The full variable domain, with the rest looked up from reference TRBV19 and TRBJ2-7, is DGGITQSPKYLFRKEGQNVTLSCEQNLNHDAMYWYRQDPGQGLRLIYYSQIVNDFQKGDIAEGYSVSREKKESFPLTVTSAQKNPTAFYLCASSIDGTRGEQYFGPGTRLTVT.

The V gene is TRBV7-9, the J gene TRBJ2-3; 9 nucleotides match TRBD1. The CDR3 is 16 residues long. The J segment lost 3 bases and the V segment lost 6 bases, leaving 10 bases of the junction unmatched. Germline V gene data show CDR1 as SEHNR and CDR2 as FQNEAQ (reference sequence). CDR3 protein: CASSPGDRVQTDTQYF. The DNA of the CDR3 is TGTGCCAGCAGTCCAGGGGACAGGGTTCAGACAGATACGCAGTATTTT.